This T cell receptor beta chain was found in a study of PD-L1 blockade in urothelial cancer. Study-wide background: Patients' atezolizumab regimen, 1,200 mg intravenously every 3 weeks, began around 2014. From 0 to 3 prior chemotherapy regimens had been given to the patients. The median number of T cells present in blood samples was approximately 140,000.

Indicated time point: pretreatment peripheral blood. Locally advanced or metastatic urothelial carcinoma affected all patients. The J segment lost 3 bases and the V segment lost 3 bases, leaving 12 bases of the junction unmatched. Germline V lookup: CDR1 SEHNR, CDR2 FQNEAQ (reference sequence). The CDR3 is 17 amino acids. Repertoires were generated with immunoSEQ multiplex PCR, while TCRdb's copy carries only in-frame clones and drops some. The table has tens of thousands of clones, about 86% seen once. This TCR derives from a man in his 70s with urothelial cancer. The rearrangement joins TRBV7-9 to TRBJ2-7; 9 nucleotides line up with TRBD2. The input for sequencing was PBMCs, taken around atezolizumab (anti-PD-L1) treatment. DNA for the CDR3: TGTGCCAGCAGCTTTGGAGGCGGGGGGGCCCATTTCTACGAGCAGTACTTC. It specifies CASSFGGGGAHFYEQYF.